The rows below give T cell receptor beta chains drawn from one sample of a study of CD8+ T cells in alopecia areata. Sequenced by immunoSEQ multiplex PCR; TCRdb stores in-frame clones only, minus some. The sample gives roughly 190,000 clones, more than 50% of which show up once; just over 1% is in the top ten. The sequenced sample was CD4+ T cells sorted from blood, obtained at week 24, from a patient treated with tofacitinib. These receptors originate from a human donor with alopecia areata. CDR3s include the opening cysteine and the closing phenylalanine or tryptophan. The order of the fields is J gene, D gene, V gene, clone size, CDR3 DNA, CDR3 protein. D genes are given only for firm matches. Expanded clones get a size class; other rows say once, few or many, or leave the size out.

>TRBJ1-1|.|TRBV9|.
TGTGCCAGCAGCGTAGGCACGGGGGAAGCTTTCTTT
CASSVGTGEAFF
>TRBJ2-7|.|TRBV15|.
TGTGCCACCAGCTTGGGACTCAATACCTACGAGCAGTACTTC
CATSLGLNTYEQYF
>TRBJ2-3|.|TRBV15|.
TGTGCCACCAGCAGAGATCGAGGCGTGGATACGCAGTATTTT
CATSRDRGVDTQYF
>TRBJ1-2|.|TRBV11-2|.
TGTGCCAGCAGCTTACCCCGGGGGGCAGGCTACACCTTC
CASSLPRGAGYTF
>TRBJ1-1|.|TRBV2|.
TGTGCCAGCACCCCCGGGTTGAACACTGAAGCTTTCTTT
CASTPGLNTEAFF
>TRBJ2-1|.|TRBV6-1|.
TGTGCCAGCAGTGATAGGCCCGCCGAGTCCCAGTTCTTC
CASSDRPAESQFF
>TRBJ1-2|.|TRBV9|.
TGTGCCAGCAGCCCGATTCGGGCGACGGAGGGCTACACCTTC
CASSPIRATEGYTF
>TRBJ2-1|.|TRBV7-9|.
TGTGCCAGCAGTATAACCGGACTAACCAATGAGCAGTTCTTC
CASSITGLTNEQFF
>TRBJ1-4|.|TRBV11-2|.
TGTGCCAGCAGCTTCCTGCGGGGGACTGGGGAAAAACTGTTTTTT
CASSFLRGTGEKLFF
>TRBJ1-1|.|TRBV9|few
TGTGCCAGCAATCCGAACCCGGGGCATCCTGAAGCTTTCTTT
CASNPNPGHPEAFF
>TRBJ2-3|.|TRBV5-1|.
TGCGCCAGCAGCTTTATTGCAGATACGCAGTATTTT
CASSFIADTQYF
>TRBJ2-1|.|TRBV29-1|few
TGCAGCGTTGTCCCATTCGATGAGCAGTTCTTC
CSVVPFDEQFF
>TRBJ2-4|TRBD1|TRBV11-2|few
TGTGCCAGCAGAGGGACAGGGGCTAGGAACATTCAGTACTTC
CASRGTGARNIQYF
>TRBJ1-6|TRBD1|TRBV7-9|.
TGTGCCAGCAGCGAAAACAGGGGTGGGAATTCACCCCTCCACTTT
CASSENRGGNSPLHF
>TRBJ2-7|.|TRBV25-1|.
TGTGCCAGTACAGGGAACGAATACGAGCAGTACTTC
CASTGNEYEQYF
>TRBJ2-2|.|TRBV30|.
TGTGCCTGGAGACTCGGGGGTGCGAACACCGGGGAGCTGTTTTTT
CAWRLGGANTGELFF
>TRBJ1-1|.|TRBV7-9|few
TGTGCCAGCAGCCCCCAGGGAGGAAGGAACACTGAAGCTTTCTTT
CASSPQGGRNTEAFF
>TRBJ1-2|TRBD1|TRBV30|once
TGTGCCTGGAGGCCACAGGGGAATGGCTACACCTTC
CAWRPQGNGYTF
>TRBJ2-5|.|TRBV27|few
TGTGCCAGCTGGGCGACGGCCATTAACCAAGAGACCCAGTACTTC
CASWATAINQETQYF
>TRBJ1-1|TRBD1|TRBV30|.
TGTGCCTGGAACGAACAGGGGAGCACTGAAGCTTTCTTT
CAWNEQGSTEAFF
>TRBJ2-7|TRBD1|TRBV6-5|.
TGTGCCAGCAGCCTACGACAGGGACCCTACGAGCAGTACTTC
CASSLRQGPYEQYF
>TRBJ1-6|.|TRBV4-3|once
TGCGCCAGCAGCCAAGATCACCCCAGGGGTAATTCACCCCTCCACTTT
CASSQDHPRGNSPLHF
>TRBJ1-4|.|TRBV25-1|.
TGTGCCACCCACGACACCGCATCCGGAAAACTGTTTTTT
CATHDTASGKLFF
>TRBJ1-1|TRBD1|TRBV30|once
TGTGCCTGGAGACGACAGGGTGGCACTGAAGCTTTCTTT
CAWRRQGGTEAFF
>TRBJ2-7|.|TRBV29-1|.
TGCAGCGTTGGGGTAGGGCCGGAGCAGTACTTC
CSVGVGPEQYF
>TRBJ2-3|.|TRBV6-5|few
TGTGCCAGCAACCGGGGGGCAGGCGATACGCAGTATTTT
CASNRGAGDTQYF
>TRBJ2-3|.|TRBV5-1|.
TGCGCCAGCAGCCCTGCTAACGGGGCGCAGTATTTT
CASSPANGAQYF
>TRBJ1-5|.|TRBV5-1|few
TGCGCCAGCAGCTTGGAAGGACATAGCAATCAGCCCCAGCATTTT
CASSLEGHSNQPQHF
>TRBJ2-7|.|TRBV6-5|.
TGTGCCAGCAGAGCTACAGGGGAGGGGTCCTACGAGCAGTACTTC
CASRATGEGSYEQYF
>TRBJ2-7|TRBD1|TRBV6-5|many
TGTGCCAGCAGTACCGGGACAGTGTACGAGCAGTACTTC
CASSTGTVYEQYF
>TRBJ2-2|.|TRBV9|.
TGTGCCAGCAGCCTGGGGGGAATCAAGGCCGGGGAGCTGTTTTTT
CASSLGGIKAGELFF
>TRBJ2-2|TRBD1|TRBV29-1|.
TGCAGCGCCAGGGGACAGTACACCGGGGAGCTGTTTTTT
CSARGQYTGELFF
>TRBJ2-3|TRBD1|TRBV29-1|few
TGCAGCGTTGAAGATCGGCAGGGGGCAAGCGGGCGTAGCACAGATACGCAGTATTTT
CSVEDRQGASGRSTDTQYF
>TRBJ1-5|.|TRBV28|.
TGTGCCAGCAGGTGGGGAGGGAATAGCAATCAGCCCCAGCATTTT
CASRWGGNSNQPQHF
>TRBJ2-7|.|TRBV2|few
TGTGCCAGCAGTGCGACGACCCTCGGCTCCTACGAGCAGTACTTC
CASSATTLGSYEQYF
>TRBJ2-7|.|TRBV11-2|.
TGTGCCAGCAGCTTAGGGGGCAGGTACGAGCAGTACTTC
CASSLGGRYEQYF
>TRBJ1-1|.|TRBV15|.
TGTGCCACCAGCAGAGATGGGGGGGGTCAGGCTTTCTTT
CATSRDGGGQAFF
>TRBJ1-2|.|TRBV2|.
TGTGCCAGCAATGGGGCGGGAGGGGATCGAGGCTACACCTTC
CASNGAGGDRGYTF
>TRBJ2-3|.|TRBV9|.
TGTGCCAGCAGCGCGACAGAGACTTTCCGCACAGATACGCAGTATTTT
CASSATETFRTDTQYF
>TRBJ2-5|.|TRBV9|.
TGTGCCAGCAGCGTAGGTGGGACCCAGTACTTC
CASSVGGTQYF
>TRBJ1-1|.|TRBV7-8|.
TGTGCCAGCAGCGGATTTACGGACACTGAAGCTTTCTTT
CASSGFTDTEAFF
>TRBJ2-2|.|TRBV29-1|.
TGCAGCGTTGGAGGGAGAACCGGGGAGCTGTTTTTT
CSVGGRTGELFF
>TRBJ1-2|.|TRBV30|.
TGTGCCTGGAGTGTCCAGGACCGCTATGGCTACACCTTC
CAWSVQDRYGYTF